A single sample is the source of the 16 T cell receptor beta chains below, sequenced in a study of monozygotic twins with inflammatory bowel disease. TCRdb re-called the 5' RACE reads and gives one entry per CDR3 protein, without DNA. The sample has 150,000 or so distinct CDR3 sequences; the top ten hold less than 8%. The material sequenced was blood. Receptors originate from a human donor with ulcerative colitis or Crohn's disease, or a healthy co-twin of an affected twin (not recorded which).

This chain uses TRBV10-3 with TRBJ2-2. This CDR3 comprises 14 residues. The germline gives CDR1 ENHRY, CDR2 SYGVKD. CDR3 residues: CAISDIIRAGELFF.

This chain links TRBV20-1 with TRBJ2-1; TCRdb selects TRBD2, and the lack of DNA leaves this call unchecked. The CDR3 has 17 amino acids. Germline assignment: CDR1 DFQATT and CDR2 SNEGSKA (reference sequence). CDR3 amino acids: CSATPGASGSRVNEQFF.

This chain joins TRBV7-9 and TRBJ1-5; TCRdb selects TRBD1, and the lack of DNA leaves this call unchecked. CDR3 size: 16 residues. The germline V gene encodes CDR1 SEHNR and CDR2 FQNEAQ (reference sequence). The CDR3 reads CASSLPGNDSNQPQHF.

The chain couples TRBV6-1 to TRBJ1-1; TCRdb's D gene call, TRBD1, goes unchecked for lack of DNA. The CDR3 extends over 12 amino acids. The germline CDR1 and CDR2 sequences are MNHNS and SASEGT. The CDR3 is CASRADSSEAFF.

CDR3 in amino acids: CASSGDIYGYTF. The rearrangement joins TRBV5-1 to TRBJ1-2. Germline CDR1 is SGHRS and CDR2 is YFSETQ. The CDR3 has 12 residues. The full variable domain, with the rest looked up from reference TRBV5-1 and TRBJ1-2, is KAGVTQTPRYLIKTRGQQVTLSCSPISGHRSVSWYQQTPGQGLQFLFEYFSETQRNKGNFPGRFSGRQFSNSRSEMNVSTLELGDSALYLCASSGDIYGYTFGSGTRLTVV.

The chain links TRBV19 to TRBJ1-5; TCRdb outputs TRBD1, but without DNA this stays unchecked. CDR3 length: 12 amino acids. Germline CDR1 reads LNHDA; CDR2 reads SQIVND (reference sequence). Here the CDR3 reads CASSFQGQPQHF.

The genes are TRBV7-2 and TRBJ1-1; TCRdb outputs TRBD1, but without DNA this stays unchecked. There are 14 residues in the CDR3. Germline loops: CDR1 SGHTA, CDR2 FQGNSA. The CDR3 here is CASSSQLSRTEAFF.

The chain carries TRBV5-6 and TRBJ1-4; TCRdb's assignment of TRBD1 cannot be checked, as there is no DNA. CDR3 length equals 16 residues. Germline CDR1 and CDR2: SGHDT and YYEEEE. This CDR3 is CASSLSTGGLGEKLFF.

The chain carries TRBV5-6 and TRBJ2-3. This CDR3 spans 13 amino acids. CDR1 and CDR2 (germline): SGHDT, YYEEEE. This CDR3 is CASSLGSPDTQYF.

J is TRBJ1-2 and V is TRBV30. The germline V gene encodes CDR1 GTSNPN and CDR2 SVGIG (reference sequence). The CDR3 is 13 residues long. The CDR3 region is CAWSVGPIYGYTF.

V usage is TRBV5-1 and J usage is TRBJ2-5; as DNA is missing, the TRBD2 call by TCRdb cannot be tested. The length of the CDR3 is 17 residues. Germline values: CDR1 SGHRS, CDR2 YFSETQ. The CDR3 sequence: CASSLGSGGSLRETQYF.

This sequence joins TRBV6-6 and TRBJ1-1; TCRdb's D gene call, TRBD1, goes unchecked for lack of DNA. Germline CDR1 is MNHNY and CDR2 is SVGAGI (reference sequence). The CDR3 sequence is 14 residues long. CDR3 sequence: CASSGGLVNTEAFF.

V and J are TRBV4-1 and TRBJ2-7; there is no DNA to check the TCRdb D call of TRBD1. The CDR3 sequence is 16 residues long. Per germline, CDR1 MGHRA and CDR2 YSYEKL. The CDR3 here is CASSQVYLRPDYEQYF.

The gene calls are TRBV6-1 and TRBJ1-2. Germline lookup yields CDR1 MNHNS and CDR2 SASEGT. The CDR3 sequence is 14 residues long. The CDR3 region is CASRPFGTGNGYTF.

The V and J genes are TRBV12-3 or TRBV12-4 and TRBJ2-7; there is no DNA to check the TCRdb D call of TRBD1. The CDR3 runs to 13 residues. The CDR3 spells CASTLGTSYEQYF.

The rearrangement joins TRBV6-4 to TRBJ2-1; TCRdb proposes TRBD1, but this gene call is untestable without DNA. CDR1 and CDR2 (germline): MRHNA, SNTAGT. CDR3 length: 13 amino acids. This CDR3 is CASSFQGAGEQFF.